This TCR beta chain was sequenced for a study of T cell responses to AZD1222 COVID-19 vaccine. Study-level background: The analysis combined second doses at about 4 or about 12 weeks.

Per germline, CDR1 MNHEY and CDR2 SVGAGI. The CDR3 totals 14 residues. V was cut by 2 bases and J by 6 bases, with 8 bases left in between. Whole-study findings and limits: Mostly white British, mostly female donors; authors suggested clonal diversity may be underestimated.

Here immunoSEQ multiplex PCR was the method, and the copy in TCRdb shows in-frame clones only, minus some. The table includes some 150,000 clones, roughly 90% detected once. Notes on this clone: Its antigen is undetermined.

This TCR came from an adult in good health. This sequence joins TRBV6-5 and TRBJ1-6; D is unclear. The input for sequencing was peripheral blood, taken on day 0 of AZD1222 vaccination. The CDR3 DNA follows: TGTGCCAGCAGTTACCCTTCGCCTAATTCACCCCTCCACTTT. Protein: CASSYPSPNSPLHF.